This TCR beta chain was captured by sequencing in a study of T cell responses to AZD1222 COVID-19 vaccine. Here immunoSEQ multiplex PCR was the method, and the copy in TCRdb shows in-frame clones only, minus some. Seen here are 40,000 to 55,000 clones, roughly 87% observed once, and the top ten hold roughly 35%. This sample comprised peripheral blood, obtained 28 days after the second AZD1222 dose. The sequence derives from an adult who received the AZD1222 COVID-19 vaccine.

The CDR3 reads CASSLRREGDPRTNTEAFF. As DNA, the CDR3 is TGTGCCAGCAGCTTGAGGAGGGAGGGCGACCCGAGAACGAACACTGAAGCTTTCTTT. The chain uses TRBV7-9 and TRBJ1-1, with D hard to call. Deletions cut 3 bases from V and 1 base from J, with 24 bases between. The V gene's germline CDR1 is SEHNR and CDR2 FQNEAQ (reference sequence). The CDR3 has 19 amino acids.